This is a list of T cell receptor beta chains from one sample in a study of T cell responses to AZD1222 COVID-19 vaccine. Profiled with immunoSEQ multiplex PCR; TCRdb holds only in-frame clones, not every one. The table lists 100,000 to 150,000 clones, approximately 89% of them singletons. The sample here was peripheral blood, taken on day 0 of AZD1222 vaccination. These receptors originate from an adult in good health. Each CDR3 is given with its conserved first and last residue. The size of a clone is reported for some rows only, either as once, few or many, or as a class for expanded clones.

V gene | clone size | CDR3 protein
TRBV27 | NA | CASRWYGTGELFF
TRBV4-1 | once | CASSKSSGMGNEQFF
TRBV5-1 | once | CASSLEQGYNEKLFF
TRBV6-6 | once | CASTRGGRSSTDTQYF
TRBV28 | once | CASSSLQEVTEAFF
TRBV10-3 | NA | CAISEGFIGTGELFF
TRBV7-2 | NA | CASSPLEGAHIGYTF
TRBV13 | once | CASSLEGNTIYF
TRBV27 | NA | CASRPRGGGGYTF
TRBV19 | NA | CASSRKQNTEAFF
TRBV10-3 | NA | CAAGDRGDYGYTF
TRBV5-1 | NA | CASSPTSSPAGGPDEQFF
TRBV10-3 | NA | CAISGGTSGQGNEKLFF
TRBV30 | NA | CAWAGISYTF
TRBV28 | NA | CASSPPTGLSYEQYF
TRBV19 | NA | CASSMGGGVTEAFF
TRBV2 | NA | CASMPGNPLGEQYF
TRBV30 | NA | CAWKASHSTDTQYF
TRBV9 | NA | CASSAQGRADTEAFF
TRBV11-3 | NA | CASSSWPQGGVFYSNQPQHF
TRBV19 | NA | CASSIVPGAGTEAFF
TRBV30 | NA | CAWGTSGGLTQYF
TRBV6-5 | NA | CASRTLAGGTNTQYF
TRBV29-1 | NA | CSVVLLAGMTDTQYF
TRBV2 | NA | CASRPQAPGELFF
TRBV19 | NA | CASSTDDSHSPLHF
TRBV6-2/TRBV6-3 | NA | CASSLRSRNRHYEQYF
TRBV5-1 | once | CASSGGTARGETQYF
TRBV6-5 | NA | CASSLREGDGYTF
TRBV7-6 | NA | CASSLSGGSGANVLTF
TRBV7-2 | NA | CASSLGRNTGELFF
TRBV6-1 | NA | CASSEAGTSYNEQFF
TRBV6-4 | NA | CASSDVAGEAFF
TRBV6-6 | NA | CASSPSPRQQGFNSPLHF
TRBV4-1 | NA | CASSQEGALAEGNEQFF
TRBV5-1 | NA | CASSDFQGVNTEAFF
TRBV18 | NA | CASSPPLAVNTGELFF
TRBV6-1 | once | CASSESVGTPHPQYF
TRBV28 | NA | CASSSPSGIRYEQYF
TRBV15 | once | CATSLDNSPLHF
TRBV7-2 | NA | CASSPWTGSAGELFF
TRBV28 | NA | CASQTSTDTQYF
TRBV18 | NA | CASSPQGEAGELFF
TRBV6-5 | NA | CATGTGDYGYTF
TRBV4-3 | NA | CASSLDGTGELFF